The 5 T cell receptor beta chains in this list originate from one sample, sequenced in a study of CD8 T cells in ankylosing spondylitis. A single record per CDR3 protein comes from TCRdb applying MiXCR to the 5' RACE reads. In the table there are a few hundred thousand distinct CDR3 sequences, more than 20% of which are singletons. Sequenced input: blood, either unsorted or a sorted T cell fraction (not recorded which). The source is a male donor with ankylosing spondylitis or in good health (not recorded which).

This chain connects TRBV11-2 to TRBJ2-1; no firm D call. The CDR3 runs 12 residues. V was cut by 1 base and J by 8 bases, with 6 bases left in between. Germline lookup yields CDR1 SGHAT and CDR2 FQNNGV. This chain's CDR3 is CASSLGSHEQFF. The CDR3 coding sequence is TGTGCCAGCAGCTTAGGCAGCCATGAGCAGTTCTTC.

This clonotype has ten or more counts. The chain combines TRBV12-3 or TRBV12-4 with TRBJ2-2; the D is unclear. This CDR3 has 10 residues. CDR3 nucleotide sequence: TGTGCTATGGGTGGCGGGGAGCTGTTTTTT. Amino acid sequence: CAMGGGELFF.

The chain couples TRBV10-3 to TRBJ1-6; TRBD1 aligns across 7 bases. This CDR3 is 14 amino acids long. V was pared by 6 bases and J by 5 bases, with 4 bases of the junction left unmatched. Germline V gene data show CDR1 as ENHRY and CDR2 as SYGVKD. The DNA for the CDR3 is TGTGCCATCAGGACAGGGTTCGATAATTCACCCCTCCACTTT. It yields the protein CAIRTGFDNSPLHF.

The chain combines TRBV11-2 with TRBJ2-5; no firm D call. The CDR3 is made up of 17 amino acids. CDR1 SGHAT and CDR2 FQNNGV come from the germline V gene. V dropped 5 bases and J dropped 2 bases, with 21 bases sitting between them. The CDR3 region is CASSDQLTEDLQETQYF. The CDR3 DNA reads TGTGCCAGCAGCGATCAACTGACGGAAGACCTACAAGAGACCCAGTACTTC.

The chain links TRBV5-1 to TRBJ2-3; no definite D call. The CDR3 spans 15 residues. Trimming cost V 1 base and J 0 bases, with 9 bases left between them. The V gene's germline CDR1 is SGHRS and CDR2 YFSETQ. In DNA form, the CDR3 reads TGCGCCAGCAGCTTGACAGATACGAGCACAGATACGCAGTATTTT. It encodes CASSLTDTSTDTQYF.